This T cell receptor beta chain is from a study of graft-versus-host responses after intestinal transplantation. Across the study: Anti-thymocyte globulin induction, then tacrolimus and steroids for around 3 years, went to all recipients. General study results and limits: Some patients had graft-donor T cell macrochimerism, and their allografts showed high graft-versus-host to host-versus-graft clonal ratios.

Points on this clone: Its target is unknown. Other DNA sequences from this sample encode an identical CDR3 as well.

TCRdb's table, derived via immunoSEQ multiplex PCR, lists solely in-frame clones and lacks some. The sample gives 100,000 to 120,000 clones, just under 95% of which show up once; 0.4% to 0.65% is in the top ten. The germline CDR1 and CDR2 sequences are WSHSY and SAAADI. V dropped 1 base and J dropped 9 bases, with 13 bases sitting between them. The CDR3 length is 14 residues. The TCR was taken from a human donor who received an intestinal transplant. This rearrangement joins TRBV10-2 to TRBJ2-1, with D maybe TRBD2 (6 bases). Sequencing used unstimulated CD8+ T cells sorted from spleen or lymph node cells, obtained before intestinal transplant. The CDR3 region has the DNA TGCGCCAGCAGTGAGTATCTAGCGTCCGGTGAGCAGTTCTTC. Translated: CASSEYLASGEQFF.